This T cell receptor (beta chain) was recorded in a study of T cell clusters in autoimmune cytopenias. For the study at large: A median of 51,575 TRB reads per sample yielded a median around 2,500 distinct clonotypes.

General observations from the study: Clustering suggested that physiological T cell clusters were missing in primary autoimmune cytopenia patients.

Notes on this clonotype: The antigen remains unidentified.

TRB was amplified by touch-down multiplex PCR, primer pools A and B combined. TCRdb reprocessed the multiplex PCR reads and keeps a single row for each CDR3 protein, giving no DNA. The sample holds thousands of distinct CDR3 sequences. Some 38,000 genome equivalents of blood DNA were amplified for TRB. The CDR3 consists of 14 residues. Germline V lookup: CDR1 SGHRS, CDR2 YFSETQ. V and J are TRBV5-1 and TRBJ2-5; TCRdb indicates TRBD1, and absent DNA this call remains unverified. Sequencing used peripheral blood. The receptor's source is a human donor with an autoimmune cytopenia or autoimmune hepatitis (not recorded which). CDR3: CASSLGTGKETQYF.